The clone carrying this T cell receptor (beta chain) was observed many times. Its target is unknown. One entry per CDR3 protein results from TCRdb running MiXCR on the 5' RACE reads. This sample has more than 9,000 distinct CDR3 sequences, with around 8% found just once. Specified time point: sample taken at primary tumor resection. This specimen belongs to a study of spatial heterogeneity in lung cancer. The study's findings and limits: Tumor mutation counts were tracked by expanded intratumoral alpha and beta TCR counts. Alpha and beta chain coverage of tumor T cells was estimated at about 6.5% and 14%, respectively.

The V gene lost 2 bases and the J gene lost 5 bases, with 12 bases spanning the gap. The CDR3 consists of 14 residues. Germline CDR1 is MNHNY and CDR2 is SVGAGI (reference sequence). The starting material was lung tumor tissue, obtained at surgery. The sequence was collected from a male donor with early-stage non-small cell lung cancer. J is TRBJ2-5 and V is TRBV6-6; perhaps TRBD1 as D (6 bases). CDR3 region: CASSYAAGEETQYF. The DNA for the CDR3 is TGTGCCAGCAGTTACGCGGCAGGGGAGGAGACCCAGTACTTC.